The clone carrying this T cell receptor (beta chain) was seen a few times. The germline V and J ends were trimmed by 7 bases and 4 bases, with 13 bases remaining between them. Per the germline V gene, CDR1 is SGHTA and CDR2 is FQGNSA. The CDR3 runs to 13 residues. Constant-region reverse primers amplified full-length variable regions, followed by semi-nested Nested Universal Primer A PCR. TCRdb re-called the 5' RACE reads with MiXCR, one entry per CDR3 protein. Of 50,000 to 65,000 distinct CDR3 sequences in the sample, roughly 28% are singletons; the top ten hold under 3.5%. The sequencing input was tumor-infiltrating memory CD4+ T cells sorted from the breast tumor. Subset in this sample: memory CD4+ T cells, CD4+CD45RO+CD25-. This clonotype originated in a female donor with breast cancer. V usage is TRBV7-2 and J usage is TRBJ1-1, with D possibly TRBD1 on 6 matching bases. The CDR3 reads CASNSDRTTEAFF. CDR3 nucleotides: TGTGCCAGCAACTCTGACAGGACCACTGAAGCTTTCTTT.